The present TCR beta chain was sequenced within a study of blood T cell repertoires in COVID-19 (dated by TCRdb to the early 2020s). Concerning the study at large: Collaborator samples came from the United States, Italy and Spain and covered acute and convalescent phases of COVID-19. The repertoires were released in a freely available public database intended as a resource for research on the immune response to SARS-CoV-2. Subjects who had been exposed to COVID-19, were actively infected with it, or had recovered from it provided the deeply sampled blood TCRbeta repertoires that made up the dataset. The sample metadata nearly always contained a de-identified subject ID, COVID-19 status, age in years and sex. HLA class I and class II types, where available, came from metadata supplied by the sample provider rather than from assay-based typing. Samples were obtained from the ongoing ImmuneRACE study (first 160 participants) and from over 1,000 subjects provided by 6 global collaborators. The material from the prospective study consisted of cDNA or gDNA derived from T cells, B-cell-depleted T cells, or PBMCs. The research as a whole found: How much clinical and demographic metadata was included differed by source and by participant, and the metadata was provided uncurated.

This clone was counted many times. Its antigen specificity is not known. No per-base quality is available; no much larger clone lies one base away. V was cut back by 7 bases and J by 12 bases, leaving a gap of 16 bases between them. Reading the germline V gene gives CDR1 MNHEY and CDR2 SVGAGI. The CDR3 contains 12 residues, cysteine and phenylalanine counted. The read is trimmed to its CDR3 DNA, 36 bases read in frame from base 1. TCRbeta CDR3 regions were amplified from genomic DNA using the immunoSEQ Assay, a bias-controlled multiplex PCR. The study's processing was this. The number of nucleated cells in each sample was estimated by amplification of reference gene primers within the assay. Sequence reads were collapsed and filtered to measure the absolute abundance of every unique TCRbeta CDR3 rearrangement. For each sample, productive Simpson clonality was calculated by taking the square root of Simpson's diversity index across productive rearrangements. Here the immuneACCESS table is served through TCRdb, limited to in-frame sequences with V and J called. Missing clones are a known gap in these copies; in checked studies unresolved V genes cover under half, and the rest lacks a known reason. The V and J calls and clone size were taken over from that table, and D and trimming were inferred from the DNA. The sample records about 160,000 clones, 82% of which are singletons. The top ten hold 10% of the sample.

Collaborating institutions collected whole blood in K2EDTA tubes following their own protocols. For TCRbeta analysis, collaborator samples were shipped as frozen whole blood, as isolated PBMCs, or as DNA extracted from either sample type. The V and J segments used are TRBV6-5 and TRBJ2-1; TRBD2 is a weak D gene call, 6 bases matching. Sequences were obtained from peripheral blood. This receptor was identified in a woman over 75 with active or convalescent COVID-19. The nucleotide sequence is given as TGTGCCAGCACGGACACGAGGAGGGGGCAGTTCTTC. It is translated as CASTDTRRGQFF.